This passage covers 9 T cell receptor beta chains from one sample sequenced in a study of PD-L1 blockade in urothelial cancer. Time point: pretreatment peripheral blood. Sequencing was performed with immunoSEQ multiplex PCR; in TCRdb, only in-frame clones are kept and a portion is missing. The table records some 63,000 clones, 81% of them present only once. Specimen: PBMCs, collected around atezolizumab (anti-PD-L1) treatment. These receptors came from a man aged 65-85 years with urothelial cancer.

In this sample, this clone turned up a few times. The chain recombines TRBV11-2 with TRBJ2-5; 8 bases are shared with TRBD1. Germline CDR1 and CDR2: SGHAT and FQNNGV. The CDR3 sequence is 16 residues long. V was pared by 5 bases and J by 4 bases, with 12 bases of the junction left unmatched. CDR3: CASSLQGARVLETQYF. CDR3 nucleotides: TGTGCCAGCAGCCTCCAGGGGGCGCGGGTATTAGAGACCCAGTACTTC.

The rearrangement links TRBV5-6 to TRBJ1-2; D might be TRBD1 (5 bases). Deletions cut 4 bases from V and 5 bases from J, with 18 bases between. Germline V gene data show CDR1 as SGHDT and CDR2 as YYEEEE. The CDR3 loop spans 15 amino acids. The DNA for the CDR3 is TGTGCCAGCAGCACGGACGGACAACTCCCGTATGGCTACACCTTC. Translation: CASSTDGQLPYGYTF.

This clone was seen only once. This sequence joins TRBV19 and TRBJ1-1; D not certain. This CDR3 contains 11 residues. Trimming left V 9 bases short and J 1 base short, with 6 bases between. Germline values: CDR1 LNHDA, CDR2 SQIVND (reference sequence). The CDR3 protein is CASTPNTEAFF. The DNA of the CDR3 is TGTGCCAGCACACCGAACACTGAAGCTTTCTTT.

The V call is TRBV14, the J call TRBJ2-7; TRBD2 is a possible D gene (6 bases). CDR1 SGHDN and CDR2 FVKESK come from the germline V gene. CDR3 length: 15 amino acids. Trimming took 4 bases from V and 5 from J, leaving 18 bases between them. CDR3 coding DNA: TGTGCCAGCAGCCCTCAGCGACTAGTGAACAACGAGCAGTACTTC. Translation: CASSPQRLVNNEQYF. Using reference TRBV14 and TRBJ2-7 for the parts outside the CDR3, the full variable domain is EAGVTQFPSHSVIEKGQTVTLRCDPISGHDNLYWYRRVMGKEIKFLLHFVKESKQDESGMPNNRFLAERTGGTYSTLKVQPAELEDSGVYFCASSPQRLVNNEQYFGPGTRLTVT.

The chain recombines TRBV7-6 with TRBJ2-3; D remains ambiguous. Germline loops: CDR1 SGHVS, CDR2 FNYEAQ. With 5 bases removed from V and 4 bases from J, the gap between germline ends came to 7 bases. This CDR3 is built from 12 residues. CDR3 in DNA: TGTGCCAGCAGCCCGAGTGCAGATACGCAGTATTTT. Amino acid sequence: CASSPSADTQYF.

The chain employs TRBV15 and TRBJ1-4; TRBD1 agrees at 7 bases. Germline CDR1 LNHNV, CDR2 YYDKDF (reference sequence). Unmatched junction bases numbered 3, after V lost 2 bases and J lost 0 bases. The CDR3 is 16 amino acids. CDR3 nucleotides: TGTGCCACCAGCAGAACAGGGGCCGCAACTAATGAAAAACTGTTTTTT. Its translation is CATSRTGAATNEKLFF.

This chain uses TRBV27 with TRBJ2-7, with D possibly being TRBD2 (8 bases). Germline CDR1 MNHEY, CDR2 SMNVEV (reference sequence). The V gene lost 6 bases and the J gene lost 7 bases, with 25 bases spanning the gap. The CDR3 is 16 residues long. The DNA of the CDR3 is TGTGCCAGCAGCCGCGGGGTAGCGGGGACAGAGTGGGAGCAGTACTTC. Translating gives CASSRGVAGTEWEQYF.

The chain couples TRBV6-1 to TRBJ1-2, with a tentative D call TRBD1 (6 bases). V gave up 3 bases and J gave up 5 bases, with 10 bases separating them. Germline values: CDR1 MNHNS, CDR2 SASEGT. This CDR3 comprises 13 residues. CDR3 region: CASSEHREYGYTF. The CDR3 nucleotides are TGTGCCAGCAGTGAGCACAGGGAGTATGGCTACACCTTC.

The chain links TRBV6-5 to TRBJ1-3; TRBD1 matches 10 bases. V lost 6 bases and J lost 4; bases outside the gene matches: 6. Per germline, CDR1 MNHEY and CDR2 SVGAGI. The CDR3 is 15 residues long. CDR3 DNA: TGTGCCAGCAGCCGGGGACAGGGGCTCGGAAACACCATATATTTT. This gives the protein CASSRGQGLGNTIYF.